This T cell receptor (beta chain) was found in a study of chemoradiotherapy in HPV16-positive cancers. Turning to the study itself: Candidate HPV-specific clones and shared TCR motifs came from a couple of HPV16-positive patients.

Overall study findings and caveats: Only a couple of HPV16-positive patients supplied the functional HPV-specificity definition. Candidate HPV-specific clones and E7-related TCR motifs grew in tumor during treatment.

About this clone: Its antigen is not identified.

Clones were sequenced by immunoSEQ multiplex PCR, and TCRdb holds only the in-frame ones, with some missing. There are about 12,000 clones in the sample; around 86% occur only once, and under 6% lies in the top ten. Repertoires were sampled repeatedly during chemoradiotherapy. The specimen comprised blood, sampled from a patient who underwent chemoradiotherapy. The sequence derives from a human donor with HPV-associated anogenital cancer.

CDR3 sequence reads: CASTRKGDEAFF. CDR3 DNA: TGTGCCAGCACCCGGAAAGGAGATGAAGCTTTCTTT. The chain joins TRBV6-6 to TRBJ1-1; D call uncertain. Germline CDR1 is MNHNY and CDR2 is SVGAGI (reference sequence). The CDR3 length is 12 residues. The V end was cut by 7 bases, the J end by 7 bases, with 13 bases between.